These 23 T cell receptor beta chains share one sample of origin, sequenced in a study of cytomegalovirus exposure and HLA in healthy donors (dated by TCRdb to 2016 to 2017). Libraries came from the immunoSEQ multiplex PCR assay. A mixture of 60 forward primers for TCR Vbeta segments and 13 reverse primers for TCR Jbeta segments was used in the multiplex PCR. Here the immuneACCESS table is served through TCRdb, limited to in-frame sequences with V and J called. Missing clones are a known gap in these copies; in checked studies unresolved V genes cover under half, and the rest lacks a known reason. Here the sample has some 120,000 clones; over 65% occur a single time. The ten top clones hold approximately 10% of the sample. Sequenced: PBMCs. Receptors originate from a man between 25 and 39 years old in good health and CMV-seropositive.

The rearrangement joins TRBV5-4 to TRBJ2-2; a possible D gene is TRBD1 (6 bases). The CDR3 sequence is 17 residues long. Germline V gives CDR1 SGHNT, CDR2 YYREEE (reference sequence). V was cut by 0 bases and J by 10 bases, with 22 bases left in between. The CDR3 DNA follows: TGTGCCAGCAGCTTGGCCCCCGCAGGGGCGAGTCTAGAGGAGCTGTTTTTT. It specifies CASSLAPAGASLEELFF.

The chain has TRBV9 and TRBJ2-3; D is unclear. The CDR3 runs 14 residues. Germline V gives CDR1 SGDLS, CDR2 YYNGEE. Trimming took off 3 bases at V and 2 bases at J, with 10 bases between the two ends. The CDR3 DNA sequence: TGTGCCAGCAGCGCCGGCGGATCCACAGATACGCAGTATTTT. Protein product: CASSAGGSTDTQYF.

The gene calls are TRBV9 and TRBJ1-3; D remains ambiguous. CDR1 SGDLS and CDR2 YYNGEE come from the germline V gene. The V end was cut by 0 bases, the J end by 2 bases, with 6 bases between. The CDR3 totals 14 residues. CDR3 bases: TGTGCCAGCAGCGTAGCAACAGCTGGAAACACCATATATTTT. The encoded protein is CASSVATAGNTIYF.

This chain uses TRBV6-4 with TRBJ2-1, with TRBD2 matching 10 bases. From germline, CDR1 is MRHNA and CDR2 SNTAGT. This CDR3 contains 15 residues. Trimming cost V 5 bases and J 2 bases; bases outside gene matches: 3. The CDR3 DNA is TGTGCCAGCAGTCGGACTAGCGGCACCTACAATGAGCAGTTCTTC. This translates into CASSRTSGTYNEQFF.

The chain carries TRBV29-1 and TRBJ1-2; D call uncertain. Germline V CDR1 and CDR2: SQVTM, ANQGSEA. V was clipped by 3 bases and J by 4 bases, with 15 bases between them. This CDR3 comprises 14 residues. This CDR3 reads CSVEEEVGAYGYTF. The CDR3, as DNA: TGCAGCGTTGAGGAGGAGGTAGGAGCCTATGGCTACACCTTC.

Only a few counts were recorded for this clone. This chain links TRBV29-1 with TRBJ2-5; TRBD1 matches 7 bases. The ends lost 1 base at V and 2 bases at J; junction bases unmatched: 4. The CDR3 is 14 residues long. Per the germline V gene, CDR1 is SQVTM and CDR2 is ANQGSEA. The CDR3 nucleotides read TGCAGCGTTGAAGGGACAGGAGCACAAGAGACCCAGTACTTC. It codes for CSVEGTGAQETQYF.

CDR3 nucleotide sequence: TGTGCCAGCAGCTTAGGTCTAGCGGGATCCTACAATGAGCAGTTCTTC. Its protein product is CASSLGLAGSYNEQFF. The chain combines TRBV11-1 with TRBJ2-1, with 9 bases identical to TRBD2. V trimming: 1 base; J trimming: 1 base; junction bases outside the gene matches: 2. Germline-derived CDR1 and CDR2 are SGHAT and FQDESV (reference sequence). The CDR3 extends over 16 amino acids.

As DNA, the CDR3 is TGTGCCAGCAGTTTATATATCCAGGGGGGCACCGGGGAGCTGTTTTTT. This sequence encodes CASSLYIQGGTGELFF. V is TRBV27 and J is TRBJ2-2; D is possibly TRBD1 (7 bases). V lost 1 base, J lost 4 bases, and 13 bases lay in between. This CDR3 has 16 residues. The germline V gene encodes CDR1 MNHEY and CDR2 SMNVEV (reference sequence).

This clone was seen more than once but under ten times. The CDR3 DNA sequence: TGTGCCAGCAGTGACGCGGTTACGACGGCCGATACGCAGTATTTT. Translation: CASSDAVTTADTQYF. The chain couples TRBV6-4 to TRBJ2-3, with D hard to call. With 2 bases removed from V and 6 bases from J, the gap between germline ends came to 15 bases. Germline V CDR1 and CDR2: MRHNA, SNTAGT. CDR3 length equals 15 residues.

The gene calls are TRBV7-2 and TRBJ2-7, with 7 bases matching TRBD2. CDR1 SGHTA and CDR2 FQGNSA come from the germline V gene. CDR3 size: 15 residues. The trim removed 4 bases at V and 1 base at J, leaving 7 bases unmatched. CDR3 sequence: CASSSTPGLSYEQYF. CDR3 coding DNA: TGTGCCAGCAGCTCCACCCCGGGACTATCCTACGAGCAGTACTTC.

The J gene is TRBJ2-1, the V gene TRBV10-3; TRBD2 agrees at 10 bases. CDR1 is ENHRY and CDR2 is SYGVKD in the germline V gene. V shed 3 bases and J 6 bases; nucleotides not matched to a gene: 5. This CDR3 region has 15 residues. The CDR3 DNA reads as TGTGCCATCAGTGACTTTAGCGGGAGGACCAATGAGCAGTTCTTC. Translation: CAISDFSGRTNEQFF.

This clone was seen a single time. The chain joins TRBV7-7 to TRBJ2-6; D gene uncertain. Trimming stripped 1 base from V and 0 bases from J, with 4 bases between. The CDR3 contains 15 residues. The germline V gene encodes CDR1 SSHAT and CDR2 FNYEAQ (reference sequence). The CDR3 DNA sequence: TGTGCCAGCAGCTTAGGACACTCTGGGGCCAACGTCCTGACTTTC. This encodes CASSLGHSGANVLTF.

The table lists this clone with a few counts. V is TRBV19 and J is TRBJ2-7; 7 nucleotides match TRBD1. The V segment lost 6 bases and the J segment 1 base; nucleotides outside the gene matches: 3. The CDR3 covers 13 residues. From germline, CDR1 is LNHDA and CDR2 SQIVND (reference sequence). For the CDR3, the DNA is TGTGCCAGTAGCGGGACAGTGTCCTACGAGCAGTACTTC. It specifies CASSGTVSYEQYF.

This chain uses TRBV15 with TRBJ1-2, with 8 bases identical to TRBD1. Per germline, CDR1 LNHNV and CDR2 YYDKDF (reference sequence). Trimming at V came to 2 bases and at J to 7 bases, leaving 15 bases not matched to a gene. The CDR3 has 17 amino acids. This CDR3 is CATSRFQSGTGVRGYTF. CDR3 nucleotides: TGTGCCACCAGCAGATTCCAGTCAGGGACAGGAGTCCGTGGCTACACCTTC.

The chain is built from TRBV5-4 and TRBJ2-7; TRBD2 matches 12 bases. Unmatched junction bases numbered 3, after V lost 4 bases and J lost 4 bases. Germline loops: CDR1 SGHNT, CDR2 YYREEE (reference sequence). This CDR3 is 14 amino acids long. The CDR3 nucleotides read TGTGCCAGCAGCATCGGGACTAGCGGGTACGAGCAGTACTTC. As protein: CASSIGTSGYEQYF.

This sequence joins TRBV7-3 and TRBJ2-7, with 10 bases matching TRBD2. Unmatched junction bases numbered 8, after V lost 5 bases and J lost 4 bases. This CDR3 region has 15 residues. Germline V lookup: CDR1 SGHTA, CDR2 FQGTGA. The CDR3 bases are TGTGCCAGCAGCGAGAACCCTAGCGGGAGTTACGAGCAGTACTTC. It codes for CASSENPSGSYEQYF.

This rearrangement joins TRBV7-9 to TRBJ1-4; D perhaps matches TRBD1 (6 bases). The CDR3 spans 13 residues. Germline V lookup: CDR1 SEHNR, CDR2 FQNEAQ (reference sequence). V lost 6 bases and J 7 bases, leaving 12 bases between the germline ends. CDR3 sequence (DNA): TGTGCCAGCAGACCCGGGGGGCGTGAAAAACTGTTTTTT. Protein: CASRPGGREKLFF. Looking up the rest from reference TRBV7-9 and TRBJ1-4 gives the full variable domain: DTGVSQNPRHKITKRGQNVTFRCDPISEHNRLYWYRQTLGQGPEFLTYFQNEAQLEKSRLLSDRFSAERPKGSFSTLEIQRTEQGDSAMYLCASRPGGREKLFFGSGTQLSVL.

There are a few counts of this clone. This chain links TRBV5-6 with TRBJ1-5; D not certain. The V gene lost 2 bases and the J gene lost 3 bases, with 3 bases spanning the gap. Germline V lookup: CDR1 SGHDT, CDR2 YYEEEE. CDR3 size: 12 residues. CDR3 protein: CASSFLNQPQHF. The DNA for the CDR3 is TGTGCCAGCAGCTTCCTCAATCAGCCCCAGCATTTT.

V gene TRBV27 combines with J gene TRBJ2-1; possible D gene TRBD2, 6 bases. The CDR3 contains 15 residues. V lost 8 bases to trimming and J lost 0 bases, with 14 bases between them. Germline V gives CDR1 MNHEY, CDR2 SMNVEV (reference sequence). CDR3 bases: TGTGCCAGCGCTCGGACTACCGGCTCCTACAATGAGCAGTTCTTC. Residues: CASARTTGSYNEQFF.

The rearrangement joins TRBV9 to TRBJ2-1, with 7 bases identical to TRBD2. This CDR3 has 14 residues. The germline V gene has CDR1 SGDLS and CDR2 YYNGEE. V lost 0 bases, J lost 7 bases, and 4 bases stayed unmatched. The CDR3 sequence is CASSVAGGKNEQFF. The CDR3 region has the DNA TGTGCCAGCAGCGTAGCGGGAGGAAAGAATGAGCAGTTCTTC.

The chain carries TRBV30 and TRBJ1-2; tentatively, D is TRBD1 (5 bases). The CDR3 length is 13 residues. V shed 4 bases and J shed 3 bases, with 12 bases lying between them. The germline V gene has CDR1 GTSNPN and CDR2 SVGIG (reference sequence). CDR3 sequence: CAWKMGRDYGYTF. The CDR3 DNA reads as TGTGCCTGGAAAATGGGCAGGGACTATGGCTACACCTTC.

The rearrangement uses TRBV7-9 and TRBJ2-7, with D maybe TRBD2 (6 bases). This CDR3 contains 15 residues. The germline CDR1 and CDR2 sequences are SEHNR and FQNEAQ (reference sequence). With 1 base removed from V and 3 bases from J, the gap between germline ends came to 13 bases. DNA for the CDR3: TGTGCCAGCAGCTTAGTAGCAGGGAGGAACTACGAGCAGTACTTC. Its translation: CASSLVAGRNYEQYF.

V usage is TRBV4-2 and J usage is TRBJ2-4, with a possible D match to TRBD1 (5 bases). Between the trimmed V and J ends, which lost 0 bases and 7 bases, there was a span of 13 bases. This CDR3 spans 15 amino acids. Looked up from germline, CDR1 is LGHNA and CDR2 is YNFKEQ. The CDR3 spells CASSQDSGIYNIQYF. In DNA form, the CDR3 reads TGTGCCAGCAGCCAAGATTCAGGGATTTATAACATTCAGTACTTC.